The sequence of this T cell receptor (beta chain) was determined in a study of blood T cell repertoires in COVID-19. About the study: From T cells, B-cell-depleted T cells, or PBMCs came the material, which was cDNA or gDNA.

The method was immunoSEQ multiplex PCR; TCRdb's version includes in-frame clones alone and lacks a portion of them. There are about 26,000 clones in the sample; approximately 90% occur only once, and roughly 3.1% lies in the top ten. V dropped 5 bases and J dropped 5 bases, with 19 bases sitting between them. CDR3 length: 15 residues. Germline CDR1 SEHNR, CDR2 FQNEAQ (reference sequence). The chain carries TRBV7-9 and TRBJ2-7; D perhaps matches TRBD1 (5 bases). The sample consisted of peripheral blood. This TCR came from a human donor in a cohort sampled during active COVID-19. This chain's CDR3 is CASSQQDGGFHEQYF. The DNA for the CDR3 is TGTGCCAGCAGCCAACAGGACGGCGGCTTCCACGAGCAGTACTTC.